A selection of T cell receptor beta chains follows, all from one sample in a study of cytomegalovirus exposure and HLA in healthy donors. TCRdb's copy holds only in-frame clones and misses some; the assay was immunoSEQ multiplex PCR. The sample carries about 140,000 clones, 88% recorded once. Material for sequencing was PBMCs. Receptors originate from a middle-aged woman in good health and CMV-seronegative. The CDR3 runs from the conserved cysteine through the conserved F or W. Fields, in order: clone size, J gene, V gene, D gene, CDR3 DNA, CDR3 protein. A D gene is named only where the DNA matches it firmly. Some rows have no size entry. The others give once, few or many, or a class for an expanded clone.

NA TRBJ1-1 TRBV18 NA TGTGCCAGCTCACCAGGCACGAACACTGAAGCTTTCTTT CASSPGTNTEAFF
NA TRBJ2-7 TRBV9 TRBD1 TGTGCCAGCAGCGTAGGGGGGACAGGCGGCCAGTACTTC CASSVGGTGGQYF
NA TRBJ2-1 TRBV27 NA TGTGCCAGTGGGGACACCTCCTACAATGAGCAGTTCTTC CASGDTSYNEQFF
NA TRBJ2-2 TRBV2 NA TGTGCCAGCATGGCGGGCGCGAACACCGGGGAGCTGTTTTTT CASMAGANTGELFF
NA TRBJ2-1 TRBV7-8 TRBD2 TGTGCCAGCAGCCCAGGACTAGCGAGAACCTACAATGAGCAGTTCTTC CASSPGLARTYNEQFF
NA TRBJ2-1 TRBV7-6 TRBD2 TGTGCCAGCAGCGAGAGACTAGCGGGTGAGCAGTTCTTC CASSERLAGEQFF
NA TRBJ1-2 TRBV30 TRBD1 TGTGCCTGGAGTGCCGGCAGGGGGCTTGGCTACACCTTC CAWSAGRGLGYTF
NA TRBJ2-7 TRBV4-2 NA TGTGCCAGCAGCCAAGGCACTCCTGCCTACGAGCAGTACTTC CASSQGTPAYEQYF
NA TRBJ2-7 TRBV19 TRBD2 TGTGCCAGTAGTATGTCGACTAGCGGGTACTACGAGCAGTACTTC CASSMSTSGYYEQYF
NA TRBJ1-5 TRBV28 NA TGTGCCACCGAGAATAGCAATCAGCCCCAGCATTTT CATENSNQPQHF
NA TRBJ1-1 TRBV10-3 NA TGTGCCATCTCCGGATTTCTGGGGGCGGTGAACACTGAAGCTTTCTTT CAISGFLGAVNTEAFF
few TRBJ2-1 TRBV27 NA TGTGCCAGCAGTTTAAAACACCTCTCCTACAATGAGCAGTTCTTC CASSLKHLSYNEQFF
NA TRBJ1-2 TRBV7-9 NA TGTGCCAGCAGCTCCTATAGTAACTATGGCTACACCTTC CASSSYSNYGYTF
few TRBJ1-2 TRBV4-3 NA TGCGCCAGCAGCCACGAAACAGGGTTGCATGGCTACACCTTC CASSHETGLHGYTF
NA TRBJ1-5 TRBV6-1 NA TGTGCCAGCAGACCTGAGAAGCTTAGCAATCAGCCCCAGCATTTT CASRPEKLSNQPQHF
NA TRBJ1-5 TRBV6-5 NA TGTGCCAGCAGTTACTTGTCAGGGAAACAGCCCCAGCATTTT CASSYLSGKQPQHF
NA TRBJ1-1 TRBV4-2 NA TGTGCCAGCAGCCAAACTACAGGGGAAGCTTTCTTT CASSQTTGEAFF
once TRBJ2-7 TRBV7-9 TRBD1 TGTGCCAGCAGCTCACGACAGGGGAGAGGCGAGCAGTACTTC CASSSRQGRGEQYF
NA TRBJ2-1 TRBV5-8 TRBD1 TGTGCCAGCAGCCCTCCACCAGGGGGATACAATGAGCAGTTCTTC CASSPPPGGYNEQFF
NA TRBJ2-5 TRBV5-1 NA TGCGCCAGCAGCCCGGGACAACCCCAAGAGACCCAGTACTTC CASSPGQPQETQYF